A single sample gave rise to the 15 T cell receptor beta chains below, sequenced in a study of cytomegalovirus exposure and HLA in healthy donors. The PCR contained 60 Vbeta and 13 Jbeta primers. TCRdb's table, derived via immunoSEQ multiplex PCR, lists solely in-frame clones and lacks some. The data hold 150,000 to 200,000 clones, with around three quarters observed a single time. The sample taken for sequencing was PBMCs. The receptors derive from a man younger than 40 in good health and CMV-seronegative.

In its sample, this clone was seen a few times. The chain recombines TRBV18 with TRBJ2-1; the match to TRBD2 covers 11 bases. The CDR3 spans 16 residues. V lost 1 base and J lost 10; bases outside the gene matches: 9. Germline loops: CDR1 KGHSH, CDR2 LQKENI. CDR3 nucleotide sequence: TGTGCCAGCTCACCACAACAGACTAGCGGGGCCGTGGAGCAGTTCTTC. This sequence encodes CASSPQQTSGAVEQFF.

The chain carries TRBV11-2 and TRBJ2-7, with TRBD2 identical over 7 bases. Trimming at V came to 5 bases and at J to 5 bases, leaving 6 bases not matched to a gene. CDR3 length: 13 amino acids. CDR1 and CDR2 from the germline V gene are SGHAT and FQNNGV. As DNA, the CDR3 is TGTGCCAGCAGCCCGGGGCGGGGGAACGAGCAGTACTTC. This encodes CASSPGRGNEQYF.

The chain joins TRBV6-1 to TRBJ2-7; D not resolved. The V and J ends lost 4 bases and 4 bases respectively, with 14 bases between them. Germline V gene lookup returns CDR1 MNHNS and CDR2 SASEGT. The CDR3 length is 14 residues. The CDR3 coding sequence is TGTGCCAGCAGTGTTGTACTCCCGCCGTACGAGCAGTACTTC. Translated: CASSVVLPPYEQYF.

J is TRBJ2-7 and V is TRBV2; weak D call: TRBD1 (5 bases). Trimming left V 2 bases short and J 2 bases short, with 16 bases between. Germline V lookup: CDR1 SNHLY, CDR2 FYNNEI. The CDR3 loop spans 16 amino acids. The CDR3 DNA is TGTGCCAGCAGTGAAACTGACAGTGTGCTGACCTACGAGCAGTACTTC. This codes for CASSETDSVLTYEQYF.

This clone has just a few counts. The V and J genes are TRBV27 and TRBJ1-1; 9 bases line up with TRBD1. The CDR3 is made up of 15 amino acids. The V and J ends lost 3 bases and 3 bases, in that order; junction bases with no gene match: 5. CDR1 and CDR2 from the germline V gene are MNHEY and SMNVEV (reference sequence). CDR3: CASSFSTGGHTEAFF. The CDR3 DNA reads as TGTGCCAGCAGTTTTAGCACAGGGGGCCACACTGAAGCTTTCTTT.

This chain's CDR3 is CASSEGAQVRETQYF. CDR3 nucleotides: TGTGCCAGCAGTGAAGGGGCCCAAGTACGAGAGACCCAGTACTTC. This chain connects TRBV6-1 to TRBJ2-5; D gene ambiguous. This CDR3 has 15 amino acids. Germline CDR1 MNHNS, CDR2 SASEGT. The ends were cut back, 1 base at V and 4 bases at J, with 13 bases in the middle.

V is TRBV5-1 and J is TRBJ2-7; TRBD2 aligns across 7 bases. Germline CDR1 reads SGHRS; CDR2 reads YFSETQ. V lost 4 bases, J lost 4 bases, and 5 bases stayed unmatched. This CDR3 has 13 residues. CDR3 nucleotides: TGCGCCAGCAGCCCCACTAGCGCTTACGAGCAGTACTTC. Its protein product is CASSPTSAYEQYF.

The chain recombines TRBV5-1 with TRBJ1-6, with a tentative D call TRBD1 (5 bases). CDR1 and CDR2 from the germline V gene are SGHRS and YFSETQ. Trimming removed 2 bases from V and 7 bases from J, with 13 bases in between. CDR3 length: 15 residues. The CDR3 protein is CASSFAGQENSPLHF. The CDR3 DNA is TGCGCCAGCAGCTTTGCAGGGCAGGAAAATTCACCCCTCCACTTT.

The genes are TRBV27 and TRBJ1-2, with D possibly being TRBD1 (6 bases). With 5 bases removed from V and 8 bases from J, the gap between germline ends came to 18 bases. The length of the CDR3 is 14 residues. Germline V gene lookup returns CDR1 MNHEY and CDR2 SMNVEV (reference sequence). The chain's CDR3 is CASSPVTGTSGYTF. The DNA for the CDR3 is TGTGCCAGCAGTCCGGTAACAGGGACCTCAGGCTACACCTTC.

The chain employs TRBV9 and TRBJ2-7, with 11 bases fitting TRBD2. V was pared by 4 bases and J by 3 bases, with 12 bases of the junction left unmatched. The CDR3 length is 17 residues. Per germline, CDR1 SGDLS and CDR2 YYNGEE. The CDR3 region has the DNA TGTGCCAGCAGCCCAGACCTAAGACTAGCGGGGATCTACGAGCAGTACTTC. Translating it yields CASSPDLRLAGIYEQYF.

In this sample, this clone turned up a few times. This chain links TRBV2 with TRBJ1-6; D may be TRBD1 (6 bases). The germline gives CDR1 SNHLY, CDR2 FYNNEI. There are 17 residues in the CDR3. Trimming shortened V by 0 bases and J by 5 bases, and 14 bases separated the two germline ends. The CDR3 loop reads CASSEAVTQGDNSPLHF. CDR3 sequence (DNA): TGTGCCAGCAGTGAAGCGGTCACACAGGGTGATAATTCACCCCTCCACTTT.

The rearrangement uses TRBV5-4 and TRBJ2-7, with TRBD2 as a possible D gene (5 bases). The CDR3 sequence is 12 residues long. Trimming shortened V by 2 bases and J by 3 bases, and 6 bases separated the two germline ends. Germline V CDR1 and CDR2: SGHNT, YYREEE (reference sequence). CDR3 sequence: CASSFRGYEQYF. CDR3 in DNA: TGTGCCAGCAGCTTCCGGGGCTACGAGCAGTACTTC.

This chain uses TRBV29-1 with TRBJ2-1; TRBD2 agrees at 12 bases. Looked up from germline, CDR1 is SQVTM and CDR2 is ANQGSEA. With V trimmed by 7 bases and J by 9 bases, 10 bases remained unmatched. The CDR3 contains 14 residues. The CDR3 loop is CSALGLAGPSEQFF. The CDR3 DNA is TGCAGCGCCCTAGGACTAGCGGGACCATCTGAGCAGTTCTTC.

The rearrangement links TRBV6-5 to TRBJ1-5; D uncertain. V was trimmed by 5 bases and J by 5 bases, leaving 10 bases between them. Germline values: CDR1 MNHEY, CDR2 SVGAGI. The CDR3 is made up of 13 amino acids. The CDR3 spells CASSKNSYQPQHF. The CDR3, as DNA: TGTGCCAGCAGTAAGAACAGTTATCAGCCCCAGCATTTT.

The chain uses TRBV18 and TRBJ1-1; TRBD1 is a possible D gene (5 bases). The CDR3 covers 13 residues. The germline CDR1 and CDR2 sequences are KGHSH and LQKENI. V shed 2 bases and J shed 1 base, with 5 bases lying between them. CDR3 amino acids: CASSPRGNTEAFF. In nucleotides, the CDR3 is TGTGCCAGCTCACCAAGGGGGAACACTGAAGCTTTCTTT.